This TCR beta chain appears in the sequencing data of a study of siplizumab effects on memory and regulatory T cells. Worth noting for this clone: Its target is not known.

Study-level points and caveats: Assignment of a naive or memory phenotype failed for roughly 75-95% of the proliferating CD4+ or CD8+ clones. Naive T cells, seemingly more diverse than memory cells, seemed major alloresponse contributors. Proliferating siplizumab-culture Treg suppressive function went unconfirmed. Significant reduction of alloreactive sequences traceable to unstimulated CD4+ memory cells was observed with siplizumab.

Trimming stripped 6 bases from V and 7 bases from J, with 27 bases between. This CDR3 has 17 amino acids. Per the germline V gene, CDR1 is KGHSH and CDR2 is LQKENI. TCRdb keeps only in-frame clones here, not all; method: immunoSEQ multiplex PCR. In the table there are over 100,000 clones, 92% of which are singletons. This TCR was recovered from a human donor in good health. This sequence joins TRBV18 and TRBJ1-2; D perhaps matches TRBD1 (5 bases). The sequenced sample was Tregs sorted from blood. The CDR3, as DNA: TGTGCCAGCTCGACATTTTGGGGGACCAATAGAGAGGGTGGCTACACCTTC. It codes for CASSTFWGTNREGGYTF.